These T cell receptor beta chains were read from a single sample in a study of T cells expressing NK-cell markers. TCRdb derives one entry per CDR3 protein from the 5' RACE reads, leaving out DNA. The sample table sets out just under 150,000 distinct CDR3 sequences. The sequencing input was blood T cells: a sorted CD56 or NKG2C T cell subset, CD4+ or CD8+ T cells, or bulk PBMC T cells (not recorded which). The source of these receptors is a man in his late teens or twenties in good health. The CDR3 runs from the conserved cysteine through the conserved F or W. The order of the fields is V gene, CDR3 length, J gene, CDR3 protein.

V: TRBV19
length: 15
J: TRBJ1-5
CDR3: CASSIDGIFDQPQHF

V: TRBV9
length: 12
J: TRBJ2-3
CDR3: CASSDGVDTQYF

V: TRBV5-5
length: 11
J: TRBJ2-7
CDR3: CASSLSAEQYF

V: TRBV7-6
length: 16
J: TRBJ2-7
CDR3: CASRPSMGSPSGEQYF

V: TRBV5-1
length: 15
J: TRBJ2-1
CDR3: CASSLDPSSYNEQFF

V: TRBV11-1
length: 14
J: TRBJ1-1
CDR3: CASSRPRGNTEAFF

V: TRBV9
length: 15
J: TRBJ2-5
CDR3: CASSSGLAGGETQYF

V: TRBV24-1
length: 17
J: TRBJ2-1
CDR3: CATSDLPGLAGGDEQFF

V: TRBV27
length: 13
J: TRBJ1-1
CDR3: CASRVTGRTEAFF

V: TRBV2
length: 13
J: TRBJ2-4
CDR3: CASSEAAGFFQYF

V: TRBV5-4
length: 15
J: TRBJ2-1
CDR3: CASSRDRDSYNEQFF

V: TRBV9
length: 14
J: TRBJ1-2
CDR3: CASSVDRGLGGYTF

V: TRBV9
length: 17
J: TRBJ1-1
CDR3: CASSSFSTGMGNTEAFF

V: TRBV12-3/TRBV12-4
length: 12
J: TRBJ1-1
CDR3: CASIPIGSEAFF

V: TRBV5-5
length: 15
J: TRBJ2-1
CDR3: CASRLGESSYNEQFF

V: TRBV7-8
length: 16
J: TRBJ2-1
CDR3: CASSIRLEKSYNEQFF

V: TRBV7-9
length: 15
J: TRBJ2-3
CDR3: CASSSGQGARDTQYF